Below are 28 T cell receptor beta chains sequenced from a single sample in a study of T cells in localized non-small cell lung cancer. TCRdb's copy holds only in-frame clones and misses some; the assay was immunoSEQ multiplex PCR. The sample holds around 67,000 clones; 75% to 90% are singletons and the top ten take approximately 2%. Here the sequenced sample was peripheral blood, taken before any cancer treatment. The receptor source for this set is a woman aged 35 to 75 with stage I lung adenocarcinoma.

V usage is TRBV4-3 and J usage is TRBJ2-3, with D tentatively TRBD1 or TRBD2 (6 bases each). Germline V gives CDR1 LGHNA, CDR2 YSLEER. V was shortened by 0 bases and J by 0 bases, with 10 bases between the two germline ends. This CDR3 has 16 amino acids. CDR3 in amino acids: CASSQEPGASTDTQYF. CDR3 bases: TGCGCCAGCAGCCAAGAGCCGGGGGCTAGCACAGATACGCAGTATTTT.

The rearrangement uses TRBV12-5 and TRBJ1-1; D remains ambiguous. Trimming pared 3 bases from V and 6 bases from J, leaving 11 bases between. CDR1 is LGHNT, CDR2 FRNRAP, per germline. The CDR3 contains 13 residues. The CDR3 region has the DNA TGTGCTAGTGGTTTCCAGGCCGATTCTGAAGCTTTCTTT. Translated, it gives CASGFQADSEAFF.

This clone was seen only once. No DNA is shown, since the ends of the CDR3 on it are uncertain; the CDR3 is the one TCRdb lists. CDR3: CASSSSTGWAYGYTF. The J gene is TRBJ1-2, the V gene TRBV9; the table calls TRBD1, which could not be checked here. CDR1 is SGDLS, CDR2 YYNGEE, per germline. 15 amino acids form the CDR3, both terminal residues included.

The chain is built from TRBV7-2 and TRBJ1-6; 7 positions match TRBD1. This CDR3 comprises 15 residues. The trim removed 3 bases at V and 7 bases at J, leaving 6 bases unmatched. CDR1 SGHTA and CDR2 FQGNSA come from the germline V gene. CDR3 region: CASSLPGQFNSPLHF. In DNA form, the CDR3 reads TGTGCCAGCAGCTTGCCGGGACAGTTCAATTCACCCCTCCACTTT.

The chain carries TRBV30 and TRBJ2-3; 11 nucleotides align to TRBD1. Germline trimming cut 7 bases from V and 5 bases from J; bases unmatched to any gene: 8. In germline, CDR1 is GTSNPN, CDR2 SVGIG (reference sequence). This CDR3 has 14 residues. Written as DNA, the CDR3 is TGTGCCTTGGAGGACAGGGGGCGTTTAGATACGCAGTATTTT. Protein product: CALEDRGRLDTQYF.

Only one count was recorded for this clone. The chain has TRBV5-4 and TRBJ2-3, with TRBD2 matching 9 bases. The CDR3 spans 16 residues. Germline-derived CDR1 and CDR2 are SGHNT and YYREEE (reference sequence). The V gene end was trimmed by 0 bases and the J gene end by 4 bases; junction bases not matched to a gene: 6. The CDR3 DNA reads TGTGCCAGCAGCTTGGAGGGCGGGAGGGCCCCAGATACGCAGTATTTT. As protein: CASSLEGGRAPDTQYF. Using reference TRBV5-4 and TRBJ2-3 for the parts outside the CDR3, the full variable domain is ETGVTQSPTHLIKTRGQQVTLRCSSQSGHNTVSWYQQALGQGPQFIFQYYREEENGRGNFPPRFSGLQFPNYSSELNVNALELDDSALYLCASSLEGGRAPDTQYFGPGTRLTVL.

This sequence joins TRBV9 and TRBJ1-4, with 7 bases identical to TRBD1. V dropped 3 bases and J dropped 0; count of bases not matched to a gene: 11. CDR1 SGDLS and CDR2 YYNGEE come from the germline V gene. The CDR3 runs 18 residues. The CDR3 DNA reads as TGTGCCAGCAGCGCCTTACAGGGGCCGGGTGCAACTAATGAAAAACTGTTTTTT. The encoded protein is CASSALQGPGATNEKLFF.

The chain couples TRBV19 to TRBJ1-1; D unclear. Germline CDR1 reads LNHDA; CDR2 reads SQIVND (reference sequence). V dropped 8 bases and J dropped 0 bases, with 13 bases sitting between them. The CDR3 is 14 amino acids. CDR3 coding DNA: TGTGCCAGTTGGGGAGCGTCGCTGAACACTGAAGCTTTCTTT. Its protein is CASWGASLNTEAFF.

This clone was recorded once. The chain is built from TRBV19 and TRBJ1-5, with a weak D call TRBD1 (5 bases). V was trimmed by 0 bases and J by 5 bases, leaving 14 bases between them. Germline V gene data show CDR1 as LNHDA and CDR2 as SQIVND (reference sequence). This CDR3 region has 16 residues. This CDR3 is CASSIDNTGGHQPQHF. DNA for the CDR3: TGTGCCAGTAGTATAGATAACACTGGGGGTCATCAGCCCCAGCATTTT.

The rearrangement links TRBV29-1 to TRBJ2-3; D gene unclear. Trimming pared 3 bases from V and 6 bases from J, leaving 4 bases between. CDR1 is SQVTM and CDR2 is ANQGSEA in the germline V gene. The CDR3 loop spans 10 amino acids. CDR3 in DNA: TGCAGCGTTGACCAGGATACGCAGTATTTT. Its protein is CSVDQDTQYF.

This chain links TRBV10-3 with TRBJ2-1; D not resolved. V lost 3 bases to trimming and J lost 0 bases, with 18 bases between them. This CDR3 has 18 residues. The V gene's germline CDR1 is ENHRY and CDR2 SYGVKD. The CDR3 spells CAISDLFGPQSSYNEQFF. Here the CDR3 DNA reads TGTGCCATCAGTGACCTCTTCGGGCCTCAGAGCTCCTACAATGAGCAGTTCTTC.

This clone occurred once. The CDR3 sequence is CASVALPGTSGDPGTDTQYF. The DNA of the CDR3 is TGCGCCAGCGTAGCTCTCCCTGGGACTAGCGGGGATCCAGGCACAGATACGCAGTATTTT. The V gene is TRBV5-1, the J gene TRBJ2-3; TRBD2 matches 13 bases. CDR3 length: 20 amino acids. V trimming: 7 bases; J trimming: 1 base; junction bases outside the gene matches: 18. CDR1 is SGHRS and CDR2 is YFSETQ in the germline V gene. The complete variable domain, with remaining parts taken from reference TRBV5-1 and TRBJ2-3, reads KAGVTQTPRYLIKTRGQQVTLSCSPISGHRSVSWYQQTPGQGLQFLFEYFSETQRNKGNFPGRFSGRQFSNSRSEMNVSTLELGDSALYLCASVALPGTSGDPGTDTQYFGPGTRLTVL.

The gene calls are TRBV5-8 and TRBJ2-1; weak D call: TRBD1 (7 bases). Trimming removed 0 bases at V and 8 bases at J, with 15 bases between. The V gene's germline CDR1 is SGHTS and CDR2 YDEGEE. The CDR3 runs to 15 residues. CDR3 residues: CASSLGQGGPDEQFF. The CDR3 bases are TGTGCCAGCAGCTTGGGTCAGGGGGGACCGGATGAGCAGTTCTTC.

The chain carries TRBV19 and TRBJ1-2; D is ambiguous. This CDR3 is 14 amino acids long. The germline V gene encodes CDR1 LNHDA and CDR2 SQIVND (reference sequence). The V end lost 3 bases, the J end lost 3 bases, and 11 bases lay between the germline ends. The CDR3 bases are TGTGCCAGTAGTATTATTCTACAGTACTATGGCTACACCTTC. Translated, it gives CASSIILQYYGYTF.

The chain is built from TRBV9 and TRBJ2-2; D is unclear. Trimming took 0 bases from V and 4 from J, leaving 4 bases between them. CDR1 SGDLS and CDR2 YYNGEE come from the germline V gene. The CDR3 consists of 13 residues. The CDR3 loop reads CASSVDPTGELFF. CDR3 DNA: TGTGCCAGCAGCGTAGACCCCACCGGGGAGCTGTTTTTT.

The chain links TRBV5-1 to TRBJ2-5, with 8 bases that match TRBD2. Per the germline V gene, CDR1 is SGHRS and CDR2 is YFSETQ. The J segment lost 3 bases and the V segment lost 1 base, leaving 2 bases of the junction unmatched. The CDR3 extends over 14 amino acids. DNA of the CDR3: TGCGCCAGCAGCTTGACTAGCGGAAAAGAGACCCAGTACTTC. Translation gives CASSLTSGKETQYF.

The CDR3: CASQEGHLSNQPQHF. The CDR3, as DNA: TGTGCCAGCCAGGAGGGACACCTTAGCAATCAGCCCCAGCATTTT. The rearrangement uses TRBV2 and TRBJ1-5, with D possibly being TRBD1 (6 bases). This CDR3 spans 15 amino acids. V shed 8 bases and J shed 0 bases, with 14 bases lying between them. Germline loops: CDR1 SNHLY, CDR2 FYNNEI.

The chain has TRBV19 and TRBJ1-2; D gene uncertain. V lost 3 bases and J 0 bases, leaving 14 bases between the germline ends. CDR3 length: 16 residues. Germline V gives CDR1 LNHDA, CDR2 SQIVND (reference sequence). CDR3 amino acids: CASSIPGQATNYGYTF. The CDR3 nucleotides read TGTGCCAGTAGTATCCCCGGGCAGGCAACTAACTATGGCTACACCTTC. The entire variable domain, with the rest obtained from reference TRBV19 and TRBJ1-2, is as follows: DGGITQSPKYLFRKEGQNVTLSCEQNLNHDAMYWYRQDPGQGLRLIYYSQIVNDFQKGDIAEGYSVSREKKESFPLTVTSAQKNPTAFYLCASSIPGQATNYGYTFGSGTRLTVV.

The CDR3 DNA is TGTGCCAGCTCACCTTGGGCCGGGGATCACACTGAAGCTTTCTTT. As protein: CASSPWAGDHTEAFF. V usage is TRBV18 and J usage is TRBJ1-1; D ambiguous. Between the trimmed V and J ends, which lost 3 bases and 3 bases, there was a span of 14 bases. CDR1 KGHSH and CDR2 LQKENI come from the germline V gene. The CDR3 covers 15 residues.

A single count supports this clone. The genes are TRBV28 and TRBJ1-1; D gene unclear. Germline assignment: CDR1 MDHEN and CDR2 SYDVKM. The CDR3 spans 12 residues. V was clipped by 7 bases and J by 0 bases, with 6 bases between them. CDR3 protein: CASISMNTEAFF. Written as DNA, the CDR3 is TGTGCCAGCATTTCTATGAACACTGAAGCTTTCTTT.

CDR3 region: CASSSKSTGELFF. CDR3 sequence (DNA): TGTGCCAGCAGTTCGAAGTCTACCGGGGAGCTGTTTTTT. This chain links TRBV6-5 with TRBJ2-2; D is undetermined. This CDR3 region has 13 residues. Germline V gives CDR1 MNHEY, CDR2 SVGAGI. V was pared by 4 bases and J by 5 bases, with 8 bases between.

V and J are TRBV11-2 and TRBJ1-1; 10 bases map to TRBD1. Germline V gene lookup returns CDR1 SGHAT and CDR2 FQNNGV. Trimming removed 5 bases from V and 6 bases from J; junction bases left unmatched: 6. CDR3 length: 14 amino acids. The CDR3: CASSPWDRGPEAFF. CDR3 sequence (DNA): TGTGCCAGCAGCCCATGGGACAGGGGTCCTGAAGCTTTCTTT.

The genes are TRBV18 and TRBJ2-7, with 13 positions matching TRBD2. CDR1 is KGHSH, CDR2 LQKENI, per germline. Trimming removed 6 bases from V and 3 bases from J; junction bases left unmatched: 5. CDR3 size: 15 residues. The CDR3 loop reads CASSPGTSGVYEQYF. Here the CDR3 DNA reads TGTGCCAGCTCGCCGGGGACTAGCGGGGTCTACGAGCAGTACTTC.

This clone appeared a few times. V usage is TRBV10-3 and J usage is TRBJ1-1; the D is unclear. This CDR3 comprises 11 residues. Trimming took 8 bases from V and 5 from J, leaving 9 bases between them. Germline V gene lookup returns CDR1 ENHRY and CDR2 SYGVKD. The CDR3 nucleotides read TGTGCCATCTCCGGGCCGACTGAAGCTTTCTTT. It yields the protein CAISGPTEAFF.

The genes are TRBV2 and TRBJ1-1; tentative D call: TRBD1 (6 bases). V lost 7 bases, J lost 0 bases, and 12 bases lay in between. The CDR3 spans 14 residues. Germline V gene lookup returns CDR1 SNHLY and CDR2 FYNNEI. The CDR3 bases are TGTGCCAGCACCCTACAGGGAGTGAACACTGAAGCTTTCTTT. Protein product: CASTLQGVNTEAFF. The full variable domain, rest sourced from reference TRBV2 and TRBJ1-1, is EPEVTQTPSHQVTQMGQEVILRCVPISNHLYFYWYRQILGQKVEFLVSFYNNEISEKSEIFDDQFSVERPDGSNFTLKIRSTKLEDSAMYFCASTLQGVNTEAFFGQGTRLTVV.

A few counts support this clone. The chain joins TRBV5-1 to TRBJ1-2; 7 bases align to TRBD1. The CDR3 contains 15 residues. Trimming removed 2 bases from V and 2 bases from J; junction bases left unmatched: 6. Germline V lookup: CDR1 SGHRS, CDR2 YFSETQ. The CDR3 is CASSFTGQDNYGYTF. As DNA, the CDR3 is TGCGCCAGCAGCTTTACAGGACAGGACAACTATGGCTACACCTTC.

V usage is TRBV19 and J usage is TRBJ1-2, with no clear D. This CDR3 comprises 11 residues. CDR1 is LNHDA, CDR2 SQIVND, per germline (reference sequence). The V and J ends lost 6 bases and 4 bases respectively, with 6 bases between them. The CDR3 loop is CASRGSYGYTF. The CDR3 nucleotides read TGTGCCAGTAGAGGAAGCTATGGCTACACCTTC.

CDR3 coding DNA: TGTGCCAGCAGTCGAGATGGGTTCGGGCACTATGGCTACACCTTC. Translating gives CASSRDGFGHYGYTF. This chain connects TRBV28 to TRBJ1-2, with D hard to call. V dropped 5 bases and J dropped 3 bases, with 16 bases sitting between them. Germline loops: CDR1 MDHEN, CDR2 SYDVKM. The CDR3 length is 15 residues.